Shown below are 16 T cell receptor beta chains from a single sample sequenced in a study of T-cell memory formation after mild COVID-19. Via MiXCR, TCRdb re-called the 5' RACE reads, giving one row per CDR3 protein. The data show a few hundred thousand distinct CDR3 sequences, less than 25% seen once. The specimen was PBMCs or a T cell subset sorted from them (not recorded which). These receptors were taken from an adult woman who had mild COVID-19 (a few samples of this study predate the infection). Cell type and time point are not known.

Only a few counts were recorded for this clonotype. The chain recombines TRBV10-3 with TRBJ1-1; no clear D gene. Trimming left V 3 bases short and J 6 bases short, with 11 bases between. The CDR3 is 13 amino acids. CDR1 is ENHRY, CDR2 SYGVKD, per germline. CDR3 sequence (DNA): TGTGCCATCAGTGACCCTCCTAGGCCTGAAGCTTTCTTT. This codes for CAISDPPRPEAFF.

The rearrangement links TRBV20-1 to TRBJ1-5; no clear D. Germline CDR1 is DFQATT and CDR2 is SNEGSKA (reference sequence). CDR3 size: 16 residues. V was shortened by 1 base and J by 0 bases, with 13 bases between the two germline ends. This CDR3 is CSARVSGLYSNQPQHF. The CDR3 nucleotides are TGCAGTGCTAGAGTTTCAGGACTCTATAGCAATCAGCCCCAGCATTTT.

The chain is built from TRBV12-3 or TRBV12-4 and TRBJ2-3; D unresolved. The CDR3 runs 15 residues. V was clipped by 7 bases and J by 0 bases, with 14 bases between them. The CDR3 DNA reads TGTGCCAGCACCTCCCATGCTAGTAGCACAGATACGCAGTATTTT. Its protein is CASTSHASSTDTQYF.

The chain is built from TRBV20-1 and TRBJ1-1; D unclear. In germline, CDR1 is DFQATT, CDR2 SNEGSKA (reference sequence). The V end was cut by 5 bases, the J end by 0 bases, with 22 bases between. The CDR3 is 17 residues long. The CDR3 region is CSAAKRRVGALNTEAFF. The CDR3 coding sequence is TGCAGTGCTGCAAAGCGAAGGGTTGGTGCGTTGAACACTGAAGCTTTCTTT.

The table lists this clonotype with a few counts. The V and J genes are TRBV4-1 and TRBJ1-5; weak D call: TRBD1 (5 bases). Trimming cost V 0 bases and J 9 bases, with 15 bases left between them. Germline-derived CDR1 and CDR2 are MGHRA and YSYEKL. CDR3 length: 15 amino acids. The CDR3, as DNA: TGCGCCAGCAGCCAAGAAGTGCAGGGAGTTGGGCCCCAGCATTTT. Residues: CASSQEVQGVGPQHF.

Ten or more counts support this clonotype. J is TRBJ2-2 and V is TRBV5-4; maybe TRBD2 (5 bases). Germline assignment: CDR1 SGHNT and CDR2 YYREEE (reference sequence). This CDR3 is 14 amino acids long. V dropped 9 bases and J dropped 0 bases, with 12 bases sitting between them. CDR3 nucleotide sequence: TGTGCCACCATTCCGGGGACGAACACCGGGGAGCTGTTTTTT. Its protein is CATIPGTNTGELFF.

The rearrangement links TRBV14 to TRBJ2-7, with TRBD2 matching 9 bases. Germline loops: CDR1 SGHDN, CDR2 FVKESK. This CDR3 spans 17 amino acids. Trimming took 0 bases from V and 4 from J; bases not matched to a gene: 10. CDR3 sequence reads: CASSQDYWREGRYEQYF. DNA of the CDR3: TGTGCCAGCAGCCAAGATTATTGGCGGGAGGGCCGATACGAGCAGTACTTC.

This clonotype was detected only a few times. The chain is built from TRBV7-8 and TRBJ2-5; the D call may be TRBD1 or TRBD2 (5 bases each). Germline-derived CDR1 and CDR2 are SGHVS and FQNEAQ. The germline V and J ends were trimmed by 5 bases and 2 bases, with 15 bases remaining between them. CDR3 length: 15 amino acids. The CDR3 coding sequence is TGTGCCAGCAGCCTGGGGACGTATAATCAAGAGACCCAGTACTTC. Translating it yields CASSLGTYNQETQYF.

This clonotype appeared once. The rearrangement joins TRBV19 to TRBJ2-6; no firm D call. Germline CDR1 reads LNHDA; CDR2 reads SQIVND (reference sequence). V was trimmed by 2 bases and J by 0 bases, leaving 5 bases between them. The CDR3 loop spans 15 amino acids. The CDR3 region is CASSIYYSGANVLTF. CDR3 nucleotides: TGTGCCAGTAGTATATACTACTCTGGGGCCAACGTCCTGACTTTC.

This clonotype was found a few times. The V call is TRBV7-2, the J call TRBJ2-7; either TRBD1 or TRBD2 may fit D (5 bases each). In germline, CDR1 is SGHTA, CDR2 FQGNSA. The CDR3 spans 17 residues. V was shortened by 3 bases and J by 0 bases, with 18 bases between the two germline ends. This CDR3 reads CASSFVHSEGSSYEQYF. DNA for the CDR3: TGTGCCAGCAGCTTCGTGCACAGCGAGGGGAGCTCCTACGAGCAGTACTTC.

This sequence joins TRBV5-1 and TRBJ1-3, with D maybe TRBD1 (6 bases). Germline CDR1 reads SGHRS; CDR2 reads YFSETQ. V was trimmed by 0 bases and J by 0 bases, leaving 13 bases between them. This CDR3 contains 17 residues. The CDR3 spells CASSLAVGGDSGNTIYF. CDR3 nucleotide sequence: TGCGCCAGCAGCTTGGCGGTAGGGGGTGACTCTGGAAACACCATATATTTT.

The chain is built from TRBV27 and TRBJ2-7, with D perhaps TRBD2 (5 bases). Germline assignment: CDR1 MNHEY and CDR2 SMNVEV (reference sequence). The CDR3 totals 14 residues. The V end was cut by 2 bases, the J end by 3 bases, with 11 bases between. The CDR3 DNA is TGTGCCAGCAGTTTAGGGGAGAGCATCTACGAGCAGTACTTC. This sequence encodes CASSLGESIYEQYF.

V is TRBV11-2 and J is TRBJ2-7; a weak D match, TRBD1 (6 bases). CDR1 and CDR2 (germline): SGHAT, FQNNGV. Deletions cut 5 bases from V and 1 base from J, with 15 bases between. This CDR3 is built from 15 residues. CDR3 nucleotide sequence: TGTGCCAGCAGCCCCGGACAGCGAGTTTCCTACGAGCAGTACTTC. It specifies CASSPGQRVSYEQYF.

The chain couples TRBV29-1 to TRBJ1-2, with TRBD1 matching over 8 bases. The trim removed 6 bases at V and 8 bases at J, leaving 5 bases unmatched. The germline CDR1 and CDR2 sequences are SQVTM and ANQGSEA. This CDR3 is built from 11 residues. The CDR3 region has the DNA TGCAGCGTGGCACAGGGGGTGGGCTACACCTTC. Its protein product is CSVAQGVGYTF.

V usage is TRBV7-6 and J usage is TRBJ2-1; 13 bases map to TRBD2. Germline CDR1 is SGHVS and CDR2 is FNYEAQ. J was trimmed by 8 bases and V by 5 bases; bases with no gene match: 6. The CDR3 has 15 amino acids. The CDR3 is CASSKGLAGVDEQFF. CDR3 nucleotide sequence: TGTGCCAGCAGCAAAGGACTAGCGGGAGTCGATGAGCAGTTCTTC.

This chain uses TRBV12-3 or TRBV12-4 with TRBJ1-5; 8 positions agree with TRBD1. This CDR3 region has 19 residues. With V trimmed by 6 bases and J by 0 bases, 16 bases remained unmatched. CDR3 nucleotide sequence: TGTGCCAGCAGCCCTGAGCGGGACAGGCTCGGATTTAGCAATCAGCCCCAGCATTTT. Translated: CASSPERDRLGFSNQPQHF.